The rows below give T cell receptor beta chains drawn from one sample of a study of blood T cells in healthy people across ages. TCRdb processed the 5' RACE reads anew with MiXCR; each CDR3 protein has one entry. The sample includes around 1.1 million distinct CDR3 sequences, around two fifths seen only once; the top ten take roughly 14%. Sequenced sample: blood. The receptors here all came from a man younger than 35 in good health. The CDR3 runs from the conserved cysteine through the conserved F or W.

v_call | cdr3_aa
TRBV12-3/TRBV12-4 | CASSLMGTDTQYF
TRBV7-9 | CASSSRGLNNEQFF
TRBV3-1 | CASSQDPMSTTEAFF
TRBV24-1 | CATSGTDTTEAFF
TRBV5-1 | CASSLEAITEAFF
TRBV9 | CASSGPTYEQYF
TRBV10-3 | CAISEPRTTDTQYF
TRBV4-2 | CASSQGQLLSYKSPLHF
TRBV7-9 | CASSAQPRVEQFF
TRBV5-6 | CASSLESRECTF
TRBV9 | CASTGGVQETQYF
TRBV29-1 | CSVDDGSIGYTF
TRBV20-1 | CSARDRDRVRQPQHF
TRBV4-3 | CASSQERETEAFF
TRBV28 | CASSTRDFPSSYNEQFF
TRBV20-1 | CSARDRGRAPYGYTF
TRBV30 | CAWSVLGEQFF
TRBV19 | CASSILSADTQYF
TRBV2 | CTSTAAYYNEQFF
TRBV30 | CAWSDRAWSYGYTF
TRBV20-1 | CSARDTYSNQPQHF
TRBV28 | CASSLIHQGDGYTF
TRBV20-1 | CSANLAGGAYEQYF
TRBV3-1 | CASSRAGGLQETQYF
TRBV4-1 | CASSRPGQGIRDGYTF
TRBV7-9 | CASSFGTGVTDSPLHF
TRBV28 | CASSLRSENQPQHF
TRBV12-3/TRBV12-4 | CASSLTRDRGRGFYTF
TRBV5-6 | CASSWNLGRATYEQYF
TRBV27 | CASSPKRASVADTQYF
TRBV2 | CASSAQTGMNTEAFF
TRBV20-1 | CSATWLGRKETQYF
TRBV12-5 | CASGLVGGIGGYTF
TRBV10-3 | CAQGGESGNTIYF
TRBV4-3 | CASSQDSWPGNTGELFF
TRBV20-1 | CSARDMKSTGELFF
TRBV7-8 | CASGRQGSTGELFF
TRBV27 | CASSLISRDRVNYGYTF
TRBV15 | CATSRVGPTDTQYF
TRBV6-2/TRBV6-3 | CACKTGAGEKLFF
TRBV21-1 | CASTCTGADGNTEAFF
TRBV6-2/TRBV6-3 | CASNRGNMGNQPQHF
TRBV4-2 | CASSLRINEKLFF
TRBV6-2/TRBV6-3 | CASSGHFSYEQYF
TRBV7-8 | CASSSQGGQGDQPQHF
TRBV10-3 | CAISESGENNEQFF
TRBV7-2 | CASSVAFLSDEAFF
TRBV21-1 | CASSPIGRNRDGELFF
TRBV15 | CATSTPHGVNQPQHF
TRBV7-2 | CASSRGQWDQPQHF
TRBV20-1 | CSAWTGSNTEAFF
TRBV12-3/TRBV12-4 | CASSLNPENIQYF
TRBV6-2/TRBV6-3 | CASSARNTEAFF
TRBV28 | CASSAPSGVNYGYTF
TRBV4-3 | CASSQLWCDRTYLSTDTQYF
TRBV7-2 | CASSLWLGASTYGYTF
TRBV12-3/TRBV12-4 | CASSQGLGQETQYF
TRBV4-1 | CASSQDTVPNYNEQFF